A single sample is the source of the 29 T cell receptor beta chains below, sequenced in a study of prognosis after radiotherapy for stage I lung cancer. It was by two-round multiplex PCR that TCR beta CDR3 was amplified from genomic DNA. Each TRBV and TRBJ gene had its own primer in the first PCR round. TCRdb recomputed calls from the multiplex PCR reads with MiXCR, one row per CDR3 protein. The data contain 20,000 or so distinct CDR3 sequences, about a quarter of them singletons. The sequencing here drew on PBMCs, taken before or after stereotactic body radiation therapy (not recorded which). The receptors were gathered from a donor aged 50 or older with non-small cell lung cancer.

This clonotype has at least ten counts. This chain connects TRBV4-3 to TRBJ2-7, with D unresolved. The CDR3 covers 15 residues. Germline V gene data show CDR1 as LGHNA and CDR2 as YSLEER. V dropped 0 bases and J dropped 0 bases, with 9 bases sitting between them. CDR3 sequence reads: CASSQDVSSSYEQYF. CDR3 bases: TGCGCCAGCAGCCAAGACGTCAGTAGCTCCTACGAGCAGTACTTC.

This clonotype is judged medium-sized. The rearrangement joins TRBV13 to TRBJ1-4; tentative D call: TRBD1 (6 bases). The CDR3 covers 16 residues. The germline V and J ends were trimmed by 4 bases and 4 bases, with 16 bases remaining between them. CDR1 is PRHDT, CDR2 FYEKMQ, per germline (reference sequence). The CDR3 sequence: CASSSTIQGNNEKLFF. The CDR3 nucleotides are TGTGCCAGCAGCTCAACAATACAGGGTAATAATGAAAAACTGTTTTTT.

Ten or more counts support this clonotype. A read error is the likely source, as a far larger clone sits one nucleotide away. V usage is TRBV20-1 and J usage is TRBJ2-1; TRBD1 aligns across 7 bases. Looked up from germline, CDR1 is DFQATT and CDR2 is SNEGSKA (reference sequence). Trimming at V came to 0 bases and at J to 10 bases, leaving 15 bases not matched to a gene. This CDR3 has 16 residues. In DNA form, the CDR3 reads TGCAGTGCTAGAGATTCAGGACAGGAATCCTTCTACGAGCAGTTCTTC. Amino acids: CSARDSGQESFYEQFF.

This clonotype was detected ten times or more. This chain links TRBV14 with TRBJ2-3; possible D gene TRBD2, 5 bases. Germline lookup yields CDR1 SGHDN and CDR2 FVKESK. The CDR3 is made up of 16 amino acids. Trimming took off 3 bases at V and 0 bases at J, with 13 bases between the two ends. The CDR3 loop is CASSQSWSGSTDTQYF. CDR3 coding DNA: TGTGCCAGCAGCCAGTCTTGGAGCGGTAGCACAGATACGCAGTATTTT.

Many counts were recorded for this clonotype. This chain links TRBV19 with TRBJ1-5; TRBD1 is a possible D gene (5 bases). V was clipped by 0 bases and J by 0 bases, with 6 bases between them. Germline assignment: CDR1 LNHDA and CDR2 SQIVND (reference sequence). This CDR3 has 15 residues. Here the CDR3 reads CASSIETVSNQPQHF. CDR3 bases: TGTGCCAGTAGTATAGAGACAGTTAGCAATCAGCCCCAGCATTTT. The entire variable domain, with the rest obtained from reference TRBV19 and TRBJ1-5, is as follows: DGGITQSPKYLFRKEGQNVTLSCEQNLNHDAMYWYRQDPGQGLRLIYYSQIVNDFQKGDIAEGYSVSREKKESFPLTVTSAQKNPTAFYLCASSIETVSNQPQHFGDGTRLSIL.

This clonotype was seen at least ten times. The V call is TRBV7-9, the J call TRBJ1-2; possible D gene TRBD1, 5 bases. The CDR3 has 13 residues. Germline assignment: CDR1 SEHNR and CDR2 FQNEAQ (reference sequence). Trimming took 4 bases from V and 8 from J, leaving 14 bases between them. CDR3 DNA: TGTGCCAGCAGCTGGGACTCCGAGAACGGCTACACCTTC. This codes for CASSWDSENGYTF.

This clonotype was seen repeatedly, ten times or more. V is TRBV20-1 and J is TRBJ1-2; a weak D match, TRBD1 (5 bases). The CDR3 covers 13 residues. The germline V and J ends were trimmed by 3 bases and 5 bases, with 13 bases remaining between them. Looked up from germline, CDR1 is DFQATT and CDR2 is SNEGSKA (reference sequence). The CDR3 protein is CSASPGSGYGYTF. The CDR3 DNA sequence: TGCAGTGCTAGTCCAGGGTCTGGGTATGGCTACACCTTC.

This clonotype was counted ten times or more. Germline is not matched at one junction end, which may reflect a read error. This chain connects TRBV2 to TRBJ2-5; no reliable D call. CDR1 is SNHLY, CDR2 FYNNEI, per germline. The CDR3 sequence is 11 residues long. The CDR3 nucleotides are TGTGCCAGCAGGGGTCAAGGGACCCAGTACTTC. Its translation is CASRGQGTQYF.

Many counts were recorded for this clonotype. This sequence joins TRBV4-1 and TRBJ2-5; 7 nucleotides align to TRBD2. CDR1 and CDR2 from the germline V gene are MGHRA and YSYEKL. V was pared by 3 bases and J by 3 bases, with 4 bases of the junction left unmatched. There are 14 residues in the CDR3. CDR3 sequence reads: CASSHLTSKETQYF. For the CDR3, the DNA is TGCGCCAGCAGCCACCTGACTAGCAAAGAGACCCAGTACTTC.

V gene TRBV19 combines with J gene TRBJ1-5; maybe TRBD1 (6 bases). This CDR3 region has 15 residues. CDR1 is LNHDA and CDR2 is SQIVND in the germline V gene (reference sequence). The V end was cut by 3 bases, the J end by 2 bases, with 11 bases between. CDR3: CASSMLKGGNQPQHF. The CDR3 DNA sequence: TGTGCCAGTAGTATGTTGAAGGGGGGCAATCAGCCCCAGCATTTT.

Regarding this clonotype: A single base is all that separates this from a far larger clone, so a read error is likely. The chain links TRBV6-1 to TRBJ2-2, with 7 bases matching TRBD1. Germline V lookup: CDR1 MNHNS, CDR2 SASEGT. The CDR3 covers 15 residues. The CDR3 region is CATSDFTNRGGELFF. The CDR3 DNA reads TGTGCCACCAGTGATTTCACCAACAGGGGCGGGGAGCTGTTTTTT.

In its sample, this clonotype was seen many times. The genes are TRBV7-8 and TRBJ2-1; TRBD2 matches 8 bases. Trimming took 7 bases from V and 4 from J; bases not matched to a gene: 12. CDR3 length: 16 residues. Germline loops: CDR1 SGHVS, CDR2 FQNEAQ. The CDR3 here is CASNKKGTSSYNEQFF. CDR3 DNA: TGTGCCAGCAACAAGAAAGGGACTAGTTCTTACAATGAGCAGTTCTTC.

This clonotype occurred many times. V is TRBV28 and J is TRBJ2-1, with TRBD1 identical over 7 bases. The germline V gene encodes CDR1 MDHEN and CDR2 SYDVKM. The CDR3 sequence is 13 residues long. Unmatched junction bases numbered 0, after V lost 4 bases and J lost 3 bases. The CDR3, as DNA: TGTGCCAGCAGTTACAGGGGCTACAATGAGCAGTTCTTC. Translation: CASSYRGYNEQFF.

This clonotype was found many times. The rearrangement links TRBV7-9 to TRBJ2-1; no clear D. CDR3 length: 11 amino acids. CDR1 and CDR2 (germline): SEHNR, FQNEAQ (reference sequence). The ends were cut back, 5 bases at V and 8 bases at J, with 7 bases in the middle. The CDR3 nucleotides read TGTGCCAGCAGCAGCAACTATGAGCAGTTCTTC. This encodes CASSSNYEQFF.

This clonotype occurred many times. This chain connects TRBV19 to TRBJ2-6; D call uncertain. Germline V gene lookup returns CDR1 LNHDA and CDR2 SQIVND (reference sequence). V gave up 7 bases and J gave up 0 bases, with 10 bases separating them. CDR3 size: 15 residues. CDR3 sequence reads: CASTHASSGANVLTF. DNA for the CDR3: TGTGCCAGTACCCATGCGAGCTCTGGGGCCAACGTCCTGACTTTC.

This clonotype was picked up many times. This rearrangement joins TRBV5-4 to TRBJ2-1; TRBD2 matches at 7 bases. Germline CDR1 and CDR2: SGHNT and YYREEE (reference sequence). V trimming: 3 bases; J trimming: 6 bases; junction bases outside the gene matches: 9. CDR3 length: 15 residues. The CDR3 region is CASSSPTGEGNEQFF. The CDR3 DNA follows: TGTGCCAGCAGCTCCCCCACGGGGGAGGGCAATGAGCAGTTCTTC.

In regard to this clonotype: A far larger clone is one nucleotide away, so this likely arose from a read error. The CDR3 ends on some other residue instead of the conserved phenylalanine or tryptophan, so this is likely a read error. This sequence joins TRBV6-4 and TRBJ1-1, with D tentatively TRBD1 (6 bases). The length of the CDR3 is 14 residues. Looked up from germline, CDR1 is MRHNA and CDR2 is SNTAGT. Trimming took 6 bases from V and 4 from J, leaving 15 bases between them. CDR3 sequence (DNA): TGTGCCAGCAGCGAAGTGACAGGACTCACTGAAGCTTTCTAT. Translated, it gives CASSEVTGLTEAFY.

About this clonotype: The CDR3 end shows no conserved phenylalanine or tryptophan, and so a read error is likely. The J gene is TRBJ2-1, the V gene TRBV11-2; D might be TRBD2 (6 bases). Germline V CDR1 and CDR2: SGHAT, FQNNGV. The CDR3 spans 13 residues. Trimming shortened V by 0 bases and J by 9 bases, and 9 bases separated the two germline ends. The CDR3 bases are TGTGCCAGCAGCTTAGAGACTAGTGGTGAGCAGTTCCTC. Translating gives CASSLETSGEQFL.

This clonotype was recorded at least ten times. DNA for the CDR3: TGTGCCAGCTCAACCAGGGCGTGGAATTCACCCCTCCACTTT. Amino acids: CASSTRAWNSPLHF. J is TRBJ1-6 and V is TRBV18, with D possibly being TRBD1 (5 bases). Germline CDR1 KGHSH, CDR2 LQKENI. The germline V and J ends were trimmed by 5 bases and 7 bases, with 12 bases remaining between them. The CDR3 covers 14 residues. Filled out from reference TRBV18 and TRBJ1-6, the complete variable domain reads NAGVMQNPRHLVRRRGQEARLRCSPMKGHSHVYWYRQLPEEGLKFMVYLQKENIIDESGMPKERFSAEFPKEGPSILRIQQVVRGDSAAYFCASSTRAWNSPLHFGNGTRLTVT.

This clonotype was counted ten times or more. The V and J genes are TRBV29-1 and TRBJ2-1; the match to TRBD2 covers 13 bases. Looked up from germline, CDR1 is SQVTM and CDR2 is ANQGSEA. This CDR3 spans 16 amino acids. The trim removed 6 bases at V and 7 bases at J, leaving 12 bases unmatched. This CDR3 is CSVPRLAGGLGNEQFF. Written as DNA, the CDR3 is TGCAGCGTCCCCCGACTAGCGGGAGGTCTGGGGAATGAGCAGTTCTTC.

Of note for this clonotype: This may come from a read error, since a much larger clone is one base off. V gene TRBV25-1 combines with J gene TRBJ2-3; D uncertain. From germline, CDR1 is MGHDK and CDR2 SYGVNS. This CDR3 has 11 residues. Between the trimmed V and J ends, which lost 4 bases and 6 bases, there was a span of 5 bases. The CDR3 reads CASSVVDTQYF. CDR3 DNA sequence: TGTGCCAGCAGTGTGGTCGATACGCAGTATTTT. The whole variable domain, filled in from reference TRBV25-1 and TRBJ2-3, reads EADIYQTPRYLVIGTGKKITLECSQTMGHDKMYWYQQDPGMELHLIHYSYGVNSTEKGDLSSESTVSRIRTEHFPLTLESARPSHTSQYLCASSVVDTQYFGPGTRLTVL.

This clonotype appeared many times. The chain combines TRBV6-5 with TRBJ1-1; D is unclear. Germline CDR1 is MNHEY and CDR2 is SVGAGI. The V gene lost 2 bases and the J gene lost 1 base, with 8 bases spanning the gap. The CDR3 loop spans 14 amino acids. The CDR3 DNA follows: TGTGCCAGCAGTTACCTCCTTCGGAACACTGAAGCTTTCTTT. Its translation is CASSYLLRNTEAFF.

This clonotype occurred many times. V is TRBV27 and J is TRBJ2-5; possible D gene TRBD1, 5 bases. The CDR3 totals 13 residues. V lost 6 bases and J 1 base, leaving 9 bases between the germline ends. CDR1 MNHEY and CDR2 SMNVEV come from the germline V gene (reference sequence). The chain's CDR3 is CASRSDSQETQYF. The CDR3, as DNA: TGTGCCAGCAGGTCCGACAGCCAAGAGACCCAGTACTTC.

This clonotype was counted ten times or more. The chain couples TRBV9 to TRBJ1-6, with 8 bases lining up with TRBD1. With 0 bases clipped from V and 9 bases from J, the junction kept 5 bases outside the gene matches. The CDR3 totals 15 residues. Germline values: CDR1 SGDLS, CDR2 YYNGEE. The CDR3 DNA follows: TGTGCCAGCAGCGTAGCGACAGGGGAGACTTCACCCCTCCACTTT. Amino acids: CASSVATGETSPLHF.

The CDR3 sequence: CSARQYGGELFF. The CDR3 region has the DNA TGCAGTGCTAGACAGTACGGGGGGGAGCTGTTTTTT. The V call is TRBV20-1, the J call TRBJ2-2; D is undetermined. The CDR3 runs 12 residues. CDR1 is DFQATT and CDR2 is SNEGSKA in the germline V gene (reference sequence). V was pared by 2 bases and J by 8 bases, with 9 bases between.

This clonotype appeared many times. This chain uses TRBV7-2 with TRBJ1-4; possibly TRBD1 for D (6 bases). This CDR3 region has 11 residues. V lost 6 bases and J 13 bases, leaving 12 bases between the germline ends. Germline lookup yields CDR1 SGHTA and CDR2 FQGNSA. The CDR3 nucleotides read TGTGCCAGCAGGGGTACAGGGTTACTGTTTTTT. The encoded protein is CASRGTGLLFF. Full variable domain (missing parts from reference TRBV7-2 and TRBJ1-4): GAGVSQSPSNKVTEKGKDVELRCDPISGHTALYWYRQSLGQGLEFLIYFQGNSAPDKSGLPSDRFSAERTGGSVSTLTIQRTQQEDSAVYLCASRGTGLLFFGSGTQLSVL.

With regard to this clonotype: This may be a read error, as it is one base from a much larger clone. The CDR3 spells CAAHAGGPHNEQFF. The CDR3 nucleotides are TGTGCCGCACATGCGGGAGGGCCCCACAATGAGCAGTTCTTC. The V and J genes are TRBV10-3 and TRBJ2-1; 9 bases match TRBD2. The germline CDR1 and CDR2 sequences are ENHRY and SYGVKD. V trimming: 11 bases; J trimming: 5 bases; junction bases outside the gene matches: 10. The CDR3 is made up of 14 amino acids.

Ten or more counts support this clonotype. V is TRBV19 and J is TRBJ2-7; D possibly corresponds to TRBD1 (5 bases). Deletions cut 9 bases from V and 2 bases from J, with 17 bases between. The CDR3 sequence is 14 residues long. From germline, CDR1 is LNHDA and CDR2 SQIVND (reference sequence). The CDR3 here is CASVDSTEPYEQYF. In nucleotides, the CDR3 is TGTGCCAGCGTAGACAGCACAGAACCCTACGAGCAGTACTTC.

In this sample, this clonotype turned up many times. V and J are TRBV5-6 and TRBJ2-1; 8 bases are shared with TRBD2. This CDR3 spans 14 amino acids. V was pared by 3 bases and J by 4 bases, with 3 bases of the junction left unmatched. Germline loops: CDR1 SGHDT, CDR2 YYEEEE. For the CDR3, the DNA is TGTGCCAGCAGCTATAGCGGGATTTACAATGAGCAGTTCTTC. Residues: CASSYSGIYNEQFF.